These 6 T cell receptor beta chains originate from one sample sequenced in a study of shared clonotypes between healthy human individuals. Profiled with immunoSEQ multiplex PCR; TCRdb holds only in-frame clones, not every one. Found here are some 240,000 clones, approximately 65% of them singletons; the top ten hold 11%. The sample taken for sequencing was memory CD4+ T cells sorted from blood. Subset of the sample: CD45RA-negative fraction. The receptors here all came from a man aged 30 to 45 in good health.

The chain recombines TRBV29-1 with TRBJ2-3; no firm D call. From germline, CDR1 is SQVTM and CDR2 ANQGSEA. CDR3 size: 11 residues. The V and J ends lost 7 bases and 2 bases respectively, with 7 bases between them. The CDR3 bases are TGCAGCGCCCGTAACACAGATACGCAGTATTTT. This encodes CSARNTDTQYF.

The chain joins TRBV6-1 to TRBJ2-1; D is unresolved. CDR1 is MNHNS, CDR2 SASEGT, per germline. The CDR3 contains 12 residues. Between the trimmed V and J ends, which lost 6 bases and 8 bases, there was a span of 11 bases. CDR3 sequence (DNA): TGTGCCAGCAGGAATAGCCCGTATGAGCAGTTCTTC. Protein product: CASRNSPYEQFF.

This clone has a single count. The V call is TRBV5-6, the J call TRBJ1-2; D ambiguous. V dropped 1 base and J dropped 0 bases, with 19 bases sitting between them. The CDR3 contains 18 residues. The germline V gene encodes CDR1 SGHDT and CDR2 YYEEEE. Here the CDR3 reads CASSLFSLRGPSNYGYTF. The CDR3 coding sequence is TGTGCCAGCAGCTTGTTCTCGTTGCGGGGTCCCTCTAACTATGGCTACACCTTC.

The rearrangement links TRBV5-4 to TRBJ2-1; TRBD1 matches at 7 bases. V gave up 5 bases and J gave up 4 bases; unmatched junction bases: 6. Germline assignment: CDR1 SGHNT and CDR2 YYREEE (reference sequence). The CDR3 spans 14 residues. Written as DNA, the CDR3 is TGTGCCAGCAGTTATGTGGGACAGTACAATGAGCAGTTCTTC. This sequence encodes CASSYVGQYNEQFF.

V and J are TRBV5-1 and TRBJ2-5; 9 bases line up with TRBD2. CDR3 length: 15 amino acids. Germline assignment: CDR1 SGHRS and CDR2 YFSETQ. The ends lost 1 base at V and 5 bases at J; junction bases unmatched: 6. The DNA for the CDR3 is TGCGCCAGCAGCTTGATGGCGGGAGGGCCGGAGACCCAGTACTTC. Encoded protein: CASSLMAGGPETQYF.

The CDR3 nucleotides read TGTGCCAGCAGCTTACGACAAGACAATGAGCAGTTCTTC. It yields the protein CASSLRQDNEQFF. This rearrangement joins TRBV7-2 to TRBJ2-1; no clear D gene. With 2 bases removed from V and 5 bases from J, the gap between germline ends came to 7 bases. The CDR3 loop spans 13 amino acids. Germline lookup yields CDR1 SGHTA and CDR2 FQGNSA.